The 11 T cell receptor beta chains in this list originate from one sample, sequenced in a study of response to subunit inactivated influenza vaccine. TCRdb re-derived calls from the RT-PCR reads in MiXCR, one entry per CDR3 protein. Of about 520,000 distinct CDR3 sequences in the sample, approximately 7.8% were seen once. Sample: PBMCs from blood, taken around 25 months after vaccination. The receptors derive from a man aged 45-69 years who received an inactivated influenza vaccine.

This chain links TRBV2 with TRBJ2-7, with D unclear. Germline V lookup: CDR1 SNHLY, CDR2 FYNNEI. Trimming cost V 6 bases and J 5 bases, with 11 bases left between them. This CDR3 spans 12 amino acids. The CDR3: CASSLTSDEQYF. The CDR3 region has the DNA TGTGCCAGCAGCCTAACCTCGGACGAGCAGTACTTC.

This clonotype was found a few times. The rearrangement joins TRBV7-8 to TRBJ2-2; D is possibly TRBD2 (6 bases). Trimming removed 3 bases from V and 8 bases from J, with 13 bases in between. The germline V gene encodes CDR1 SGHVS and CDR2 FQNEAQ. The CDR3 is made up of 14 amino acids. DNA of the CDR3: TGTGCCAGCAGCTTTCCGGGGGTGAAAGGGGAGCTGTTTTTT. The encoded protein is CASSFPGVKGELFF. Full variable domain (remainder filled in from reference TRBV7-8 and TRBJ2-2): GAGVSQSPRYKVAKRGQDVALRCDPISGHVSLFWYQQALGQGPEFLTYFQNEAQLDKSGLPSDRFFAERPEGSVSTLKIQRTQQEDSAVYLCASSFPGVKGELFFGEGSRLTVL.

This clonotype came up many times. Relative to the germline gene, one junction end is altered; a read error may explain this. This sequence joins TRBV12-3 or TRBV12-4 and TRBJ2-3; D perhaps matches TRBD2 (5 bases). CDR3 size: 14 residues. The CDR3 loop reads CASSFGASRDTQYF. DNA of the CDR3: TGTGCCAGCAGTTTTGGCGCTAGCAGAGATACGCAGTATTTT.

This sequence joins TRBV18 and TRBJ2-5; D is ambiguous. CDR3 size: 12 residues. The germline V and J ends were trimmed by 2 bases and 5 bases, with 6 bases remaining between them. CDR1 KGHSH and CDR2 LQKENI come from the germline V gene. The CDR3: CASSPVRETQYF. CDR3 DNA sequence: TGTGCCAGCTCACCAGTGCGGGAGACCCAGTACTTC.

This clonotype was recorded many times. Just one base apart from a much larger clone, this may be a read error. V and J are TRBV12-3 or TRBV12-4 and TRBJ2-2; no reliable D call. This CDR3 is built from 10 residues. Trimming stripped 4 bases from V and 10 bases from J, with 4 bases between. For the CDR3, the DNA is TGTGCCAGCAGTTCCGTGGAGCTGTTTTTT. This encodes CASSSVELFF.

This clonotype turned up a few times. The chain employs TRBV12-3 or TRBV12-4 and TRBJ1-1; 7 bases match TRBD1. The CDR3 length is 14 residues. V shed 3 bases, J shed 4 bases, and the junction held 5 bases outside the gene matches. The CDR3 bases are TGTGCCAGCAGTTTCGGACAGGTTGGCACTGAAGCTTTCTTT. It specifies CASSFGQVGTEAFF.

There are many counts of this clonotype. CDR3 residues: CSVVPGTGGYTF. CDR3 sequence (DNA): TGCAGCGTTGTCCCCGGGACGGGTGGCTACACCTTC. The chain has TRBV29-1 and TRBJ1-2; tentative D call: TRBD1 (5 bases). Germline V gives CDR1 SQVTM, CDR2 ANQGSEA. This CDR3 spans 12 amino acids. Trimming took 4 bases from V and 7 from J, leaving 13 bases between them.

The chain is built from TRBV5-1 and TRBJ2-3, with D hard to call. CDR3 size: 14 residues. Trimming shortened V by 0 bases and J by 4 bases, and 9 bases separated the two germline ends. Germline assignment: CDR1 SGHRS and CDR2 YFSETQ. CDR3 sequence (DNA): TGCGCCAGCAGCTTGGGCCAGAGCGCAGATACGCAGTATTTT. Its translation: CASSLGQSADTQYF. Full variable domain (rest looked up from reference TRBV5-1 and TRBJ2-3): KAGVTQTPRYLIKTRGQQVTLSCSPISGHRSVSWYQQTPGQGLQFLFEYFSETQRNKGNFPGRFSGRQFSNSRSEMNVSTLELGDSALYLCASSLGQSADTQYFGPGTRLTVL.

A few counts support this clonotype. V usage is TRBV5-1 and J usage is TRBJ2-7, with 8 nucleotides matching TRBD1. CDR1 is SGHRS and CDR2 is YFSETQ in the germline V gene. V lost 4 bases and J lost 8; bases outside the gene matches: 14. The CDR3 has 15 amino acids. The CDR3 sequence is CASSDTTGAFTKQYF. The DNA for the CDR3 is TGCGCCAGCAGCGACACGACAGGGGCATTTACCAAGCAGTACTTC.

The genes are TRBV19 and TRBJ1-5; D remains unclear. The CDR3 has 15 residues. CDR1 and CDR2 from the germline V gene are LNHDA and SQIVND (reference sequence). The V end was cut by 4 bases, the J end by 0 bases, with 10 bases between. The CDR3 loop is CASSRNLLSNQPQHF. The CDR3 bases are TGTGCCAGTAGTAGGAACTTGCTTAGCAATCAGCCCCAGCATTTT.

V is TRBV10-3 and J is TRBJ2-5, with TRBD2 matching over 7 bases. Germline V gives CDR1 ENHRY, CDR2 SYGVKD. There are 16 residues in the CDR3. Unmatched junction bases numbered 9, after V lost 1 base and J lost 4 bases. The CDR3 reads CAISEYVSSGGETQYF. CDR3 nucleotide sequence: TGTGCCATCAGTGAGTATGTGTCTAGCGGAGGAGAGACCCAGTACTTC.